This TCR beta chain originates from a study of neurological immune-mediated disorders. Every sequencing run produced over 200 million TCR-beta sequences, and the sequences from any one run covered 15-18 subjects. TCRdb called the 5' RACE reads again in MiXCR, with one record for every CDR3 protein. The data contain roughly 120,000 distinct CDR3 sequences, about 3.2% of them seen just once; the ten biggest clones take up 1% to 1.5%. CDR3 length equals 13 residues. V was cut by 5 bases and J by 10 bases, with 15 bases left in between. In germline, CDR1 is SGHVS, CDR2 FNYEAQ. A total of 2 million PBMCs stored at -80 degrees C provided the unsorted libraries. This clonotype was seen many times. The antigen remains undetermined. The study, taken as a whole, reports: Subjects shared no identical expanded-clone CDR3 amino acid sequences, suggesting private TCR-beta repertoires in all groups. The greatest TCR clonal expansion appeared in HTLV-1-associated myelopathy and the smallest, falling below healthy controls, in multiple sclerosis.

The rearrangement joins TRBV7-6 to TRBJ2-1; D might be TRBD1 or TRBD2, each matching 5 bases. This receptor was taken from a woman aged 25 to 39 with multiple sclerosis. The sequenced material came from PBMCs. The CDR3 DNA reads TGTGCCAGCAGCCCCGCCGGGACCCTCGAGCAGTTCTTC. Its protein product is CASSPAGTLEQFF.